This T cell receptor beta chain was documented in a study of T cells in Graves' hyperthyroidism and ophthalmopathy. Comments on this clonotype: Its antigen is not identified.

Diagnostic assessment was based on clinical symptoms, serum thyroxine and TRAb, thyroid ultrasound and orbital computed tomography. Overall study results and limits: Clonotypes that were expanded in thyroid above 0.001 mostly appeared in blood too. The model forecast ophthalmopathy, anticipating it by a median 6.5 months before onset.

Amplification targeted TCR beta CDR3 regions from RNA transcripts. Researchers ran a first-round RT-PCR on the TCR CDR3 using the HTBI primer set. TCRdb processed the multiplex PCR reads anew with MiXCR; each CDR3 protein has one entry. The sample lists around 600,000 distinct CDR3 sequences, 45% seen once, with 6.5% to 9% in the top ten. The TCR comes from an adult man with Graves' disease, either hyperthyroidism or ophthalmopathy (not recorded which). Sequences were obtained from peripheral blood or thyroid tissue (not recorded which).

CDR3 coding DNA: TGCAGTGCTAGAGTATCAGCGGGATTACAAGAGACCCAGTACTTC. Translation: CSARVSAGLQETQYF. V and J are TRBV20-1 and TRBJ2-5, with 7 bases identical to TRBD2. Germline CDR1 reads DFQATT; CDR2 reads SNEGSKA (reference sequence). CDR3 size: 15 residues. V was clipped by 1 base and J by 2 bases; unmatched bases: 7.